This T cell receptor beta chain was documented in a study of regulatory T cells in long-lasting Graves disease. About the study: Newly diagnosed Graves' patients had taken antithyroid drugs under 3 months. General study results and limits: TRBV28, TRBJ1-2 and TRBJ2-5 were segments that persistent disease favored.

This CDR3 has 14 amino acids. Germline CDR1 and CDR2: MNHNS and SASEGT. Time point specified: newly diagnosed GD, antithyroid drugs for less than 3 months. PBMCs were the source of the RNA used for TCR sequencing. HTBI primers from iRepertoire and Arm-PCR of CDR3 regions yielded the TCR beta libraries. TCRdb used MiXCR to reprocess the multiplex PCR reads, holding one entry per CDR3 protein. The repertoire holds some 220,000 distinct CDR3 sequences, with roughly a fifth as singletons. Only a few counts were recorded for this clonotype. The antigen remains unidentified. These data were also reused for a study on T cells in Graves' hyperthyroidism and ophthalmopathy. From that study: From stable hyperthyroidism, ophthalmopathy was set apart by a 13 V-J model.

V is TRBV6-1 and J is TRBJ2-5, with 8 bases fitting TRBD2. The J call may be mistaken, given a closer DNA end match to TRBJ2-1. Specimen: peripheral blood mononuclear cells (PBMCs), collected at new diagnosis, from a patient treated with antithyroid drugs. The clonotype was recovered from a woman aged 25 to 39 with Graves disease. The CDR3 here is CALSAGARRDEQFF. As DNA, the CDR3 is TGTGCCCTTTCAGCGGGAGCGAGGCGCGATGAGCAGTTCTTC.